Detailed here is one T cell receptor (beta chain). The source of the sample is a study of control samples from healthy donors and cancer patients. This CDR3 spans 16 amino acids. Germline CDR1 is KGHDR and CDR2 is SFDVKD. Germline trimming cut 2 bases from V and 7 bases from J; bases unmatched to any gene: 8. TCRdb keeps only in-frame clones here, not all; method: immunoSEQ multiplex PCR. This table holds more than 95,000 clones, 80% to 90% found once. The sequencing sample was made of PBMCs. The chain joins TRBV24-1 to TRBJ2-1; TRBD1 agrees at 9 bases. This TCR was recovered from a man in his sixties with lung cancer. This CDR3 is CATSDSGTGTFNEQFF. The DNA for the CDR3 is TGTGCCACCAGTGATTCAGGGACAGGGACGTTTAATGAGCAGTTCTTC.